This T cell receptor beta chain was identified in a study of graft-versus-host responses after intestinal transplantation. Looking at the study overall: Transplantation in recipients was multivisceral, liver-intestinal, or isolated intestinal.

Study results and caveats: Recipient-marrow GvH clones were detected, some having first appeared in ileum or blood. Across patients carrying graft-donor T cell macrochimerism, allografts held high graft-versus-host to host-versus-graft clonal ratios.

Data came from immunoSEQ multiplex PCR; TCRdb stores just in-frame clones and leaves some out. Of tens of thousands of clones in the sample, about 92% were seen once. With V trimmed by 4 bases and J by 6 bases, 8 bases remained unmatched. The CDR3 totals 16 residues. Germline CDR1 is SGHVS and CDR2 is FNYEAQ. Of note for this clone: Antigen: not known.

The chain links TRBV7-6 to TRBJ2-2; TRBD1 agrees at 10 bases. This material consisted of unstimulated CD8+ T cells sorted from spleen or lymph node cells, taken before intestinal transplant. The TCR originated in a human donor who received an intestinal transplant. CDR3 coding DNA: TGTGCCAGCAGCTACCCCGGGACAGGGGACCCCGGGGAGCTGTTTTTT. Encoded protein: CASSYPGTGDPGELFF.